This T cell receptor (beta chain) was captured by sequencing in a study of shared clonotypes between healthy human individuals. V was pared by 3 bases and J by 6 bases, with 19 bases between. The CDR3 length is 16 residues. The germline CDR1 and CDR2 sequences are SGHRS and YFSETQ. Over several immunoSEQ plates, each subset's genomic DNA was distributed in even portions. Profiling relied on immunoSEQ multiplex PCR, and the TCRdb table lists in-frame clones only, not all of them. This sample has 1,400,000 or so clones; 97% to 99% occur once, and the top ten carry under 0.45%. Sequencing used naive CD4+ T cells sorted from blood. Subset given: CD45RA+ positively selected. The chain has TRBV5-1 and TRBJ2-1; either TRBD1 or TRBD2 may supply D (6 bases each). The TCR was taken from a man aged 25 to 40 in good health. Here the CDR3 DNA reads TGCGCCAGCAGCTCCTTGGGGGGCGGGATGGTCAATGAGCAGTTCTTC. It is translated as CASSSLGGGMVNEQFF.